This T cell receptor beta chain was identified in a study of blood T cell dynamics during melanoma immunotherapy. Whole-study context: Patients with metastatic melanoma got pembrolizumab or nivolumab-ipilimumab as first-line care.

Stated time point: week 3, after first cycle of checkpoint inhibitor. Patients with prior systemic cancer treatment, concomitant immunosuppressants, or other active malignancies were excluded. Study-wide results and limits: The study could not tell melanoma-specific clones from general immune activation.

Sequencing was performed with immunoSEQ multiplex PCR; in TCRdb, only in-frame clones are kept and a portion is missing. Of roughly 8,000 clones listed, around 85% are singletons. Points on this clone: The antigen remains undetermined.

Sequenced material: blood, taken from a patient treated with checkpoint blockade. The sequence was obtained from a human donor with melanoma.

The CDR3 reads CASSYSGQGGYEQYF. The CDR3, as DNA: TGTGCCAGCAGTTACTCGGGACAGGGAGGCTACGAGCAGTACTTC. J is TRBJ2-7 and V is TRBV6-5; TRBD1 agrees at 9 bases. Germline assignment: CDR1 MNHEY and CDR2 SVGAGI. The CDR3 contains 15 residues. The V gene end was trimmed by 0 bases and the J gene end by 3 bases; junction bases not matched to a gene: 3.